The T cell receptor beta chain under discussion was sequenced for a study of OX40 agonist ivuxolimab in advanced cancers. Study in general: Treatment of patients was with ivuxolimab, an agonistic anti-OX40 (CD134) antibody. Dose-escalation patients were diagnosed with hepatocellular carcinoma, melanoma, renal cell cancer or head and neck cancer.

This clone was detected only a few times. The protocol was immunoSEQ multiplex PCR, while the TCRdb copy is restricted to in-frame clones and leaves out a portion. The sample includes tens of thousands of clones, about 85% seen only once; the top ten take around 25%. Germline CDR1 is SGHRS and CDR2 is YFSETQ. CDR3 length equals 14 residues. With 3 bases removed from V and 3 bases from J, the gap between germline ends came to 13 bases. This chain uses TRBV5-1 with TRBJ2-7, with D perhaps matching TRBD2 (6 bases). Sequenced here: CD4+ or CD8+ T cells sorted from blood, sampled in a trial of the OX40 agonist ivuxolimab. This TCR derives from an adult with an advanced solid tumor such as melanoma, head and neck, liver or kidney cancer. The CDR3 nucleotides are TGCGCCAGCAGCTGGAGGGGTCAGGGCTACGAGCAGTACTTC. Encoded protein: CASSWRGQGYEQYF.